Below, 21 T cell receptor beta chains from the same sample are listed, as sequenced in a study of response to subunit inactivated influenza vaccine. TCRdb re-derived calls from the RT-PCR reads in MiXCR, one entry per CDR3 protein. The sample consists of some 300,000 distinct CDR3 sequences, around 20% of them appearing once. The specimen comprised PBMCs from blood, sampled less than 22 months after vaccination. Receptors originate from a man between 50 and 69 years old who received an inactivated influenza vaccine.

This clonotype showed up just a few times. The genes are TRBV4-1 and TRBJ1-6, with no clear D. This CDR3 contains 16 residues. V lost 0 bases to trimming and J lost 6 bases, with 12 bases between them. Germline values: CDR1 MGHRA, CDR2 YSYEKL. CDR3 sequence: CASSQEGVGSNSPLHF. The DNA of the CDR3 is TGCGCCAGCAGCCAAGAAGGTGTCGGTTCTAATTCACCCCTCCACTTT.

The chain couples TRBV7-9 to TRBJ1-6; D is uncertain. The V gene lost 7 bases and the J gene lost 11 bases, with 12 bases spanning the gap. The CDR3 is 12 residues long. Germline V CDR1 and CDR2: SEHNR, FQNEAQ (reference sequence). CDR3 nucleotide sequence: TGTGCCAGCACCTCACAAAATGCACCCCTCCACTTT. It specifies CASTSQNAPLHF.

This clonotype was detected only a few times. The chain recombines TRBV6-2 or TRBV6-3 with TRBJ1-2; D is unclear. Looked up from germline, CDR1 is MNHEY and CDR2 is SVGEGT. The CDR3 contains 11 residues. V lost 7 bases, J lost 8 bases, and 11 bases lay in between. CDR3 coding DNA: TGTGCCAGCACCCTAGAGTGGGGCTACACCTTC. Translation: CASTLEWGYTF.

The chain uses TRBV12-3 or TRBV12-4 and TRBJ1-6, with D perhaps matching TRBD1 (5 bases). The CDR3 sequence is 15 residues long. The germline V and J ends were trimmed by 6 bases and 11 bases, with 20 bases remaining between them. Here the CDR3 reads CASSPAPGPRAPLHF. The CDR3 DNA reads TGTGCCAGCAGCCCTGCTCCGGGGCCGAGGGCACCCCTCCACTTT.

This clonotype was detected only a few times. The chain links TRBV7-2 to TRBJ1-2, with D uncertain. V dropped 3 bases and J dropped 4 bases, with 9 bases sitting between them. Germline values: CDR1 SGHTA, CDR2 FQGNSA. This CDR3 has 13 residues. CDR3 in amino acids: CASSLTHSYGYTF. The CDR3 DNA follows: TGTGCCAGCAGCTTGACTCACAGCTATGGCTACACCTTC.

This rearrangement joins TRBV28 to TRBJ2-1; D is possibly TRBD2 (6 bases). V gave up 8 bases and J gave up 0 bases, with 17 bases separating them. Per the germline V gene, CDR1 is MDHEN and CDR2 is SYDVKM. The length of the CDR3 is 16 residues. The CDR3 here is CASQFWAGSSYNEQFF. The CDR3 bases are TGTGCCAGCCAGTTTTGGGCGGGAAGCTCCTACAATGAGCAGTTCTTC.

This chain links TRBV2 with TRBJ2-7; D not certain. The CDR3 consists of 11 residues. Trimming cost V 4 bases and J 2 bases, with 3 bases left between them. The germline gives CDR1 SNHLY, CDR2 FYNNEI. In DNA, the CDR3 is TGTGCCAGCAGTGTCACCTACGAGCAGTACTTC. Protein sequence: CASSVTYEQYF.

The sample holds many counts of this clonotype. The V gene is TRBV20-1, the J gene TRBJ1-5; perhaps TRBD1 as D (6 bases). Per germline, CDR1 DFQATT and CDR2 SNEGSKA (reference sequence). The V and J ends lost 5 bases and 4 bases respectively, with 12 bases between them. CDR3 length: 13 amino acids. The CDR3 region has the DNA TGCAGTGCTTTTGACAGGCTAAATCAGCCCCAGCATTTT. This sequence encodes CSAFDRLNQPQHF.

The chain uses TRBV7-1 and TRBJ1-5; D ambiguous. TRBV7-1 is known as an ORF, though its function is uncertain. The V end lost 3 bases, the J end lost 3 bases, and 9 bases lay between the germline ends. The CDR3 covers 14 residues. The CDR3 loop reads CASSSQVINQPQHF. The DNA of the CDR3 is TGTGCCAGCAGCTCCCAGGTTATCAATCAGCCCCAGCATTTT.

The chain carries TRBV12-3 or TRBV12-4 and TRBJ1-2; TRBD1 might be the D (6 bases). The CDR3 length is 14 residues. V was trimmed by 5 bases and J by 4 bases, leaving 14 bases between them. The CDR3 DNA reads as TGTGCCAGCAGTGAAACAGGGATAGTCTATGGCTACACCTTC. This gives the protein CASSETGIVYGYTF.

This sequence joins TRBV7-2 and TRBJ2-1; the D is unclear. Germline CDR1 is SGHTA and CDR2 is FQGNSA. V lost 2 bases, J lost 11 bases, and 13 bases lay in between. The CDR3 runs 13 residues. In nucleotides, the CDR3 is TGTGCCAGCAGCTTATTTGAGGCAGCCAAGCAGTTCTTC. Translating it yields CASSLFEAAKQFF.

The chain carries TRBV7-2 and TRBJ1-5; D uncertain. The CDR3 sequence is 14 residues long. Germline CDR1 SGHTA, CDR2 FQGNSA. Trimming pared 0 bases from V and 3 bases from J, leaving 6 bases between. For the CDR3, the DNA is TGTGCCAGCAGCTTAGCCCCCATCAATCAGCCCCAGCATTTT. This sequence encodes CASSLAPINQPQHF. The variable domain in full, completed from reference TRBV7-2 and TRBJ1-5, reads GAGVSQSPSNKVTEKGKDVELRCDPISGHTALYWYRQSLGQGLEFLIYFQGNSAPDKSGLPSDRFSAERTGGSVSTLTIQRTQQEDSAVYLCASSLAPINQPQHFGDGTRLSIL.

This clonotype was counted ten times or more. The rearrangement links TRBV29-1 to TRBJ2-3; 11 bases line up with TRBD2. CDR3 length: 15 residues. Germline loops: CDR1 SQVTM, CDR2 ANQGSEA. Trimming cost V 3 bases and J 2 bases; bases outside gene matches: 4. CDR3 amino acids: CSVDTSGRYTDTQYF. The CDR3 bases are TGCAGCGTTGATACTAGCGGGAGATACACAGATACGCAGTATTTT.

The chain links TRBV20-1 to TRBJ2-5; TRBD2 aligns across 14 bases. The germline CDR1 and CDR2 sequences are DFQATT and SNEGSKA (reference sequence). The CDR3 totals 18 residues. The ends lost 4 bases at V and 5 bases at J; junction bases unmatched: 15. The CDR3 spells CSATSLKGLAGVGETQYF. In nucleotides, the CDR3 is TGCAGTGCTACATCACTCAAGGGACTAGCGGGGGTTGGCGAGACCCAGTACTTC.

The rearrangement links TRBV4-2 to TRBJ2-2; the D is unclear. The V and J ends lost 2 bases and 0 bases respectively, with 10 bases between them. Germline V gene lookup returns CDR1 LGHNA and CDR2 YNFKEQ. The CDR3 has 16 amino acids. The CDR3 is CASSQLGRANTGELFF. The DNA for the CDR3 is TGTGCCAGCAGCCAACTGGGCCGCGCGAACACCGGGGAGCTGTTTTTT.

This clonotype was seen a few times. The chain combines TRBV11-2 with TRBJ2-3; maybe TRBD2 (5 bases). Germline loops: CDR1 SGHAT, CDR2 FQNNGV. The CDR3 runs to 18 residues. V was shortened by 2 bases and J by 2 bases, with 20 bases between the two germline ends. This CDR3 reads CASSLPPRGSIVTDTQYF. The DNA of the CDR3 is TGTGCCAGCAGCTTACCACCCCGGGGTAGCATTGTCACAGATACGCAGTATTTT.

The chain links TRBV4-3 to TRBJ1-4, with a weak D call TRBD1 (6 bases). Trimming cost V 4 bases and J 3 bases, with 12 bases left between them. Germline CDR1 and CDR2: LGHNA and YSLEER. This CDR3 comprises 15 residues. The CDR3 spells CASSPRQEPNEKLFF. The DNA of the CDR3 is TGCGCCAGCAGCCCGCGACAGGAGCCTAATGAAAAACTGTTTTTT.

Ten or more counts support this clonotype. In nucleotides, the CDR3 is TGTGCCAGCAGAGGACGGGTCCGGGGCACTGAAGCTTTCTTT. Translation gives CASRGRVRGTEAFF. The V and J genes are TRBV7-9 and TRBJ1-1; D unresolved. The ends were cut back, 6 bases at V and 4 bases at J, with 15 bases in the middle. Germline CDR1 SEHNR, CDR2 FQNEAQ (reference sequence). The CDR3 sequence is 14 residues long.

This clonotype was seen a handful of times. This rearrangement joins TRBV18 to TRBJ1-2; D possibly corresponds to TRBD1 (5 bases). V was shortened by 3 bases and J by 6 bases, with 20 bases between the two germline ends. Germline V gene data show CDR1 as KGHSH and CDR2 as LQKENI. The CDR3 runs to 16 residues. The CDR3 region is CASSPPGTGTADGYTF. For the CDR3, the DNA is TGTGCCAGCTCACCGCCCGGGACCGGGACCGCCGATGGCTACACCTTC.

This clonotype was counted only a few times. This CDR3 is CASSPIGATQPQHF. CDR3 coding DNA: TGTGCCAGCTCACCAATAGGGGCAACACAGCCCCAGCATTTT. The chain links TRBV18 to TRBJ1-5; possibly TRBD1 for D (5 bases). The ends were cut back, 2 bases at V and 7 bases at J, with 12 bases in the middle. CDR1 KGHSH and CDR2 LQKENI come from the germline V gene. This CDR3 has 14 residues.

The chain uses TRBV7-2 and TRBJ1-2; D is unclear. V lost 0 bases to trimming and J lost 4 bases, with 6 bases between them. The CDR3 length is 13 residues. CDR1 and CDR2 (germline): SGHTA, FQGNSA. The CDR3 region has the DNA TGTGCCAGCAGCTTAGCCGGGCGCTATGGCTACACCTTC. Encoded protein: CASSLAGRYGYTF.